This TCR beta chain came from a study of neurological immune-mediated disorders (dated by TCRdb to between 2018 and 2021). A note on the overall study: The study compared peripheral blood TCR-beta repertoires of HTLV-I-associated myelopathy (HAM/TSP) patients, multiple sclerosis patients and healthy controls using UMI-based sequencing. Technical triplicate libraries were sequenced to precisely calculate how much the frequency of each individual clone varied. Of the 68 subjects in the cohort, some 14 were HAM/TSP patients, around 34 were multiple sclerosis patients, and about 20 were healthy controls. Alongside PBMC samples, the set of around 99 TCR-beta libraries contained longitudinal samples, technical triplicates, and paired CD4+ and CD8+ T-cell subsets that had been sorted. Overall results and qualifications from the work: No identical CDR3 amino acid sequences were shared among expanded clones across subjects, suggesting private TCR-beta repertoires in all groups. TCR clonal expansion was greatest in HAM/TSP patients and smallest in MS patients, who ranked below even healthy controls.

The CDR3 covers 14 residues, taking in both the cysteine and the phenylalanine. Only the CDR3 DNA stays, 42 bases, in frame from base 1. At the junction V is shortened by 7 bases and J by 5 bases, with 17 bases in between. The CDR1 and CDR2 encoded by the germline V gene are MDHEN and SYDVKM. To synthesize cDNA, template-switch 5'RACE was performed with a primer carrying a 10-nucleotide random unique molecular identifier so that each TCR transcript was tagged. Every sequencing run covered 15-18 subjects and yielded more than 160 million TCR-beta sequences. Total RNA was extracted with the RNeasy kit. The KAPA Real-time Library Amplification kit was used to amplify TCR-beta VDJ regions with primers targeting the TCR constant region and the 5'RACE anchor. A first PCR added sample indexes and Illumina adaptors, and a second PCR then raised library yield. After Ampure bead purification, the TCR product of roughly 650 bp was size-selected on a 2% E-gel SizeSelection system. Before pooling, library quality was checked on a Bioanalyzer, concentration was measured with Qubit, and libraries were quantified with the Kapa Library Quantification kit. An Illumina HiSeq 2500 sequenced the libraries paired-end 2 x 150 bp. To increase sequence diversity, about 24-32% phiX was spiked into each library pool. On the study's bioinformatics: The UMI-based MiGEC pipeline processed quality-filtered reads and removed over 75% of raw TCR sequences during error correction. IMGT germline references were used for alignment of VDJ genes, and clonotypes were defined by a unique CDR3 amino acid sequence together with V-J genes. Clonal expansion, Shannon diversity and CDR3 relatedness (CalcPairwiseDistances, ClusterSamples) were evaluated with VDJtools, and phylogenetic trees were built with CLCbio workbench. Clones with at least 8 unique UMIs were defined as expanded, with this threshold being based on coefficient-of-variation modelling across technical triplicates. TCRdb itself trimmed the public reads at Q25 with fastp, ran MiXCR and retained productive beta chains. Merged by CDR3 protein, the rows form single entries marked with the most common genes and DNA. The V and J calls shown here were made by TCRdb, not taken from the authors' results. The sample yields 45,000 or so distinct CDR3 sequences; 20% to 25% were counted once. The ten largest clonotypes hold roughly 4% of the sample.

This clonotype was recorded at least ten times. What this receptor recognizes is not known. Base qualities are not at hand, and no much larger clone is one base apart. Sample time point, as interpreted from the label and publication: technical triplicate 3. For the unsorted PBMC libraries, 2 million PBMCs were stored in RNAlater at -80 degrees C until RNA extraction and were used to generate the libraries. Peripheral blood was subjected to Ficoll-Hypaque density gradient centrifugation to isolate PBMCs, which were then cryopreserved in liquid nitrogen. This TCR was sampled from a man between 60 and 75 years old with HTLV-1-associated myelopathy (HAM/TSP). The sequencing input was PBMCs. Recombination joined TRBV28 with TRBJ1-1; a tentative D call is TRBD1 (5 bases match). The CDR3: CASTLGGGRTEAFF. The bases read TGTGCCAGCACCTTAGGTGGGGGACGTACTGAAGCTTTCTTT.